Detailed here is one T cell receptor beta chain. The record originates from a study of shared clonotypes between healthy human individuals. The assay used deep level. TCRdb keeps only in-frame clones here, not all; method: immunoSEQ multiplex PCR. The sample holds 1.4 million to 1.5 million clones, 95% to 97% seen once. This CDR3 has 12 residues. The V and J ends lost 4 bases and 7 bases, in that order; junction bases with no gene match: 3. Germline loops: CDR1 KGHSH, CDR2 LQKENI. The J gene is TRBJ2-7, the V gene TRBV18; 8 bases are shared with TRBD1. This TCR came from a man aged 30 to 45 in good health. The sample was naive CD4+ T cells sorted from blood. Subset defined: CD45RA+ positively selected. The CDR3 loop is CASSRTGWEQYF. The CDR3 DNA reads TGTGCCAGCTCACGGACAGGGTGGGAGCAGTACTTC. Drawing the rest from reference TRBV18 and TRBJ2-7, the complete variable domain is NAGVMQNPRHLVRRRGQEARLRCSPMKGHSHVYWYRQLPEEGLKFMVYLQKENIIDESGMPKERFSAEFPKEGPSILRIQQVVRGDSAAYFCASSRTGWEQYFGPGTRLTVT.